These 20 T cell receptor beta chains were sequenced from one sample in a study of CD8 T cells in ankylosing spondylitis. TCRdb re-analysed the 5' RACE reads in MiXCR, keeping a single row per CDR3 protein. Here the sample spans 250,000 to 350,000 distinct CDR3 sequences, 20% being singletons. Material: blood, either unsorted or a sorted T cell fraction (not recorded which). These receptors were collected from a male donor with ankylosing spondylitis or in good health (not recorded which).

The chain uses TRBV12-3 or TRBV12-4 and TRBJ2-3; D is unresolved. V was trimmed by 5 bases and J by 3 bases, leaving 9 bases between them. The CDR3 runs to 13 residues. CDR3 DNA: TGTGCCAGCAGTATCAGTGGGACAGATACGCAGTATTTT. As protein: CASSISGTDTQYF.

The chain employs TRBV2 and TRBJ2-7, with D hard to call. CDR1 is SNHLY, CDR2 FYNNEI, per germline. This CDR3 has 13 amino acids. V dropped 4 bases and J dropped 10 bases, with 17 bases sitting between them. CDR3 region: CASSVGFRDTQYV. The DNA for the CDR3 is TGTGCCAGCAGTGTCGGATTTAGGGATACTCAGTACGTC.

The V call is TRBV6-1, the J call TRBJ2-5; 13 positions agree with TRBD2. J lost 8 bases, V lost 6 bases, and 12 bases had no gene match. CDR3 size: 16 residues. Germline CDR1 is MNHNS and CDR2 is SASEGT. CDR3 coding DNA: TGTGCCAGCAGCTTGACGACTAGCGGGGGGACCGGAACCCAGTACTTC. It codes for CASSLTTSGGTGTQYF.

This chain joins TRBV6-1 and TRBJ2-3, with 12 bases matching TRBD2. After removal of 5 bases from V and 2 bases from J, the junction contained 5 bases not matched to a gene. The CDR3 is 16 amino acids. The germline V gene encodes CDR1 MNHNS and CDR2 SASEGT. The CDR3 protein is CASSQTSGGVTDTQYF. CDR3 coding DNA: TGTGCCAGCAGTCAGACTAGCGGGGGAGTCACAGATACGCAGTATTTT.

This clonotype was recorded at least ten times. This rearrangement joins TRBV7-8 to TRBJ1-3; the D is unclear. Trimming removed 5 bases at V and 4 bases at J, with 18 bases between. Germline V gene sequence: CDR1 SGHVS, CDR2 FQNEAQ. The CDR3 extends over 16 amino acids. The CDR3: CASSLLPQIEGNTIYF. CDR3 sequence (DNA): TGTGCCAGCAGCCTCCTGCCACAAATAGAGGGAAACACCATATATTTT.

This clonotype came up a few times. The chain links TRBV12-3 or TRBV12-4 to TRBJ2-1; D might be TRBD2 (5 bases). CDR3 length equals 16 residues. Between the trimmed V and J ends, which lost 7 bases and 4 bases, there was a span of 20 bases. Here the CDR3 DNA reads TGTGCCAGCACTCTTAGAGCTAGCACCAAATACAATGAGCAGTTCTTC. It yields the protein CASTLRASTKYNEQFF.

Ten or more counts support this clonotype. This chain connects TRBV20-1 to TRBJ1-5, with 7 bases identical to TRBD1. The CDR3 runs to 15 residues. CDR1 is DFQATT, CDR2 SNEGSKA, per germline (reference sequence). V shed 4 bases and J 1 base; nucleotides not matched to a gene: 7. As DNA, the CDR3 is TGCAGTGCTATAAACAGGGGAAGAAGCAATCAGCCCCAGCATTTT. Amino acids: CSAINRGRSNQPQHF.

The rearrangement links TRBV10-3 to TRBJ2-7; D not certain. The CDR3 has 13 amino acids. Germline CDR1 ENHRY, CDR2 SYGVKD. V lost 2 bases and J lost 1, with 6 bases in between. The chain's CDR3 is CAISEQGSYEQYV. CDR3 DNA: TGTGCCATCAGTGAGCAAGGGTCCTACGAGCAGTACGTC.

This clonotype came up a few times. The V call is TRBV5-1, the J call TRBJ2-3; no clear D. The CDR3 has 15 amino acids. Germline values: CDR1 SGHRS, CDR2 YFSETQ. The V and J ends lost 1 base and 2 bases respectively, with 11 bases between them. The CDR3 reads CASSLIEWDTDTQYF. CDR3 DNA sequence: TGCGCCAGCAGCTTGATTGAATGGGACACAGATACGCAGTATTTT. The complete variable domain, with remaining parts taken from reference TRBV5-1 and TRBJ2-3, reads KAGVTQTPRYLIKTRGQQVTLSCSPISGHRSVSWYQQTPGQGLQFLFEYFSETQRNKGNFPGRFSGRQFSNSRSEMNVSTLELGDSALYLCASSLIEWDTDTQYFGPGTRLTVL.

This clonotype was seen more than once but under ten times. The chain carries TRBV2 and TRBJ1-2, with TRBD1 identical over 7 bases. The germline V gene has CDR1 SNHLY and CDR2 FYNNEI. V was clipped by 9 bases and J by 6 bases; unmatched bases: 4. The CDR3 loop spans 11 amino acids. The CDR3: CARGGTDGYTF. The CDR3 coding sequence is TGTGCCAGGGGGGGGACAGATGGCTACACCTTC.

This clonotype has only a few counts. This chain joins TRBV5-1 and TRBJ2-7; 9 nucleotides line up with TRBD2. Germline lookup yields CDR1 SGHRS and CDR2 YFSETQ. V gave up 0 bases and J gave up 3 bases; unmatched junction bases: 7. The CDR3 runs to 16 residues. The CDR3 loop is CASSLEPGLAVYEQYV. The CDR3 DNA sequence: TGCGCCAGCAGCTTGGAACCGGGACTAGCTGTCTACGAGCAGTACGTC.

This clonotype was counted only a few times. J is TRBJ2-7 and V is TRBV6-5; weak D call: TRBD1 (5 bases). The germline CDR1 and CDR2 sequences are MNHEY and SVGAGI. CDR3 length: 12 residues. Trimming pared 5 bases from V and 1 base from J, leaving 6 bases between. CDR3 sequence reads: CASSPGSYEQYV. CDR3 nucleotides: TGTGCCAGCAGTCCAGGGTCCTACGAGCAGTACGTC.

This clonotype was recorded many times. The chain employs TRBV29-1 and TRBJ2-1; D is unresolved. The V gene's germline CDR1 is SQVTM and CDR2 ANQGSEA. The germline V and J ends were trimmed by 4 bases and 0 bases, with 7 bases remaining between them. There are 13 residues in the CDR3. CDR3 nucleotides: TGCAGCGTTGTGGGCCTCTCCTACAATGAGCAGTTCTTC. This gives the protein CSVVGLSYNEQFF.

The V and J genes are TRBV12-3 or TRBV12-4 and TRBJ2-1; D remains ambiguous. This CDR3 region has 14 residues. Trimming removed 5 bases at V and 0 bases at J, with 8 bases between. CDR3 loop: CASSDMSSYNEQFF. The CDR3, as DNA: TGTGCCAGCAGTGACATGAGCTCCTACAATGAGCAGTTCTTC.

This clonotype was seen repeatedly, ten times or more. The chain recombines TRBV12-3 or TRBV12-4 with TRBJ2-5, with 12 bases identical to TRBD2. The CDR3 is 15 amino acids. V lost 4 bases and J lost 3; bases outside the gene matches: 3. As DNA, the CDR3 is TGTGCCAGCAGTTCCAGACTAGCGGGGGAAGAGACCCAGTACTTC. Its protein is CASSSRLAGEETQYF.

The rearrangement links TRBV25-1 to TRBJ1-6; D is uncertain. Trimming took 4 bases from V and 0 from J, leaving 7 bases between them. Per the germline V gene, CDR1 is MGHDK and CDR2 is SYGVNS. This CDR3 contains 15 residues. The CDR3 here is CASSGQSSYNSPLHF. In nucleotides, the CDR3 is TGTGCCAGCAGTGGGCAGAGCTCCTATAATTCACCCCTCCACTTT.

In this sample, this clonotype turned up a few times. J is TRBJ2-1 and V is TRBV2; TRBD1 matches at 11 bases. CDR3 length: 16 residues. V lost 6 bases and J lost 4; bases outside the gene matches: 8. Germline V gives CDR1 SNHLY, CDR2 FYNNEI. As DNA, the CDR3 is TGTGCCAGCAGACCCCCGGGACAGGGGGGGTACAATGAGCAGTTCTTC. Translation: CASRPPGQGGYNEQFF.

The chain recombines TRBV20-1 with TRBJ2-2; 8 positions match TRBD2. CDR3 length: 14 amino acids. Per the germline V gene, CDR1 is DFQATT and CDR2 is SNEGSKA (reference sequence). The ends lost 3 bases at V and 7 bases at J; junction bases unmatched: 7. This CDR3 reads CSASRGGLNGELFF. In DNA, the CDR3 is TGCAGTGCTAGTCGGGGGGGGTTGAACGGGGAGCTGTTTTTT.

J is TRBJ1-1 and V is TRBV3-1; possible D gene TRBD1, 5 bases. Trimming took 0 bases from V and 5 from J, leaving 25 bases between them. This CDR3 is 19 amino acids long. Germline-derived CDR1 and CDR2 are LGHDT and YNNKEL (reference sequence). The CDR3 DNA is TGTGCCAGCAGCCAAGACGGGTTCCCTTCGGGGGTATGGAAGACTGAAGCTTTCTTT. Translated: CASSQDGFPSGVWKTEAFF. The variable domain in full, with the rest retrieved from reference TRBV3-1 and TRBJ1-1, is DTAVSQTPKYLVTQMGNDKSIKCEQNLGHDTMYWYKQDSKKFLKIMFSYNNKELIINETVPNRFSPKSPDKAHLNLHINSLELGDSAVYFCASSQDGFPSGVWKTEAFFGQGTRLTVV.

This clonotype was counted between two and nine times. J is TRBJ1-1 and V is TRBV12-3 or TRBV12-4; weak D call: TRBD1 (5 bases). The CDR3 contains 17 residues. Trimming took off 1 base at V and 1 base at J, with 16 bases between the two ends. CDR3 amino acids: CASSLVGLSPRNTEAFF. CDR3 nucleotides: TGTGCCAGCAGTTTAGTGGGACTAAGCCCTAGGAACACTGAAGCTTTCTTT.